Listed here are 26 T cell receptor beta chains from one sample, sequenced in a study of spatial heterogeneity in lung cancer. Notes on the study in general: The number of expanded tumor alpha and beta chains correlated with mutation number.

Each CDR3 protein gets one entry after TCRdb re-called the 5' RACE reads with MiXCR. This sample has several thousand distinct CDR3 sequences, with about 9.4% found just once. Time point meaning: sample taken at primary tumor resection. These receptors' targets are unknown. The sample consisted of lung tumor tissue, taken at surgery. The origin of the receptors is a male donor with early-stage non-small cell lung cancer.

This clonotype is classed as medium-sized. This beta chain is an off-target read within a library intended for alpha chains, so its frequency means little. This rearrangement joins TRBV28 to TRBJ2-2; 10 nucleotides line up with TRBD1. Looked up from germline, CDR1 is MDHEN and CDR2 is SYDVKM. The V and J ends lost 3 bases and 6 bases, in that order; junction bases with no gene match: 4. The CDR3 consists of 15 residues. DNA of the CDR3: TGTGCCAGCAGTTTGACAGGGGGCGCTTCCGGGGAGCTGTTTTTT. This codes for CASSLTGGASGELFF. Looking up the rest from reference TRBV28 and TRBJ2-2 gives the full variable domain: DVKVTQSSRYLVKRTGEKVFLECVQDMDHENMFWYRQDPGLGLRLIYFSYDVKMKEKGDIPEGYSVSREKKERFSLILESASTNQTSMYLCASSLTGGASGELFFGEGSRLTVL.

On this clonotype: This beta chain came through as a stray read in a library set up for alpha chains, and its size says little. V gene TRBV7-9 combines with J gene TRBJ2-5, with D possibly being TRBD2 (5 bases). Deletions cut 1 base from V and 4 bases from J, with 13 bases between. The length of the CDR3 is 15 residues. CDR1 and CDR2 from the germline V gene are SEHNR and FQNEAQ (reference sequence). CDR3 nucleotide sequence: TGTGCCAGCAGCTTAGGCCTGGACTCATCAGAGACCCAGTACTTC. Protein product: CASSLGLDSSETQYF.

By proportion, this clonotype is medium-sized (0.01 to 0.1%). Little can be read into the size of this beta chain, an off-target read in a library designed for alpha chains. The rearrangement links TRBV29-1 to TRBJ2-1; D may be TRBD1 or TRBD2 (6 bases each). The CDR3 has 14 amino acids. Germline CDR1 and CDR2: SQVTM and ANQGSEA. Trimming shortened V by 0 bases and J by 4 bases, and 10 bases separated the two germline ends. CDR3 loop: CSVEEGGIYNEQFF. In nucleotides, the CDR3 is TGCAGCGTTGAAGAAGGGGGGATTTACAATGAGCAGTTCTTC.

This clonotype was picked up many times. With the library built for alpha chains, this beta chain is off target and its frequency is not meaningful. This chain links TRBV6-1 with TRBJ2-5; D is ambiguous. V lost 1 base and J 1 base, leaving 10 bases between the germline ends. In germline, CDR1 is MNHNS, CDR2 SASEGT. CDR3 length: 15 residues. Here the CDR3 DNA reads TGTGCCAGCAGTGAAGACGGACGGTTCCAAGAGACCCAGTACTTC. This translates into CASSEDGRFQETQYF.

By frequency in the sample, this clonotype is medium-sized. This beta chain was picked up by a library intended for alpha chains and is off target, so its count carries little meaning. The CDR3 region is CASTKDRGNYGYTF. The CDR3 DNA is TGTGCCAGCACGAAGGACAGGGGAAACTATGGCTACACCTTC. The chain recombines TRBV7-2 with TRBJ1-2; 9 bases line up with TRBD1. V was clipped by 7 bases and J by 2 bases; unmatched bases: 5. Per germline, CDR1 SGHTA and CDR2 FQGNSA. This CDR3 spans 14 amino acids.

This clonotype is medium-sized (0.01 to 0.1%) in the sample. This beta chain lies outside the target of a library built for alpha chains; its clone size means little. The chain has TRBV29-1 and TRBJ2-2; 11 positions agree with TRBD1. V trimming: 0 bases; J trimming: 4 bases; junction bases outside the gene matches: 1. CDR1 and CDR2 from the germline V gene are SQVTM and ANQGSEA. The CDR3 is 15 amino acids. The CDR3 protein is CSVEEDRGLTGELFF. The CDR3 DNA reads TGCAGCGTTGAAGAGGACAGGGGGCTCACCGGGGAGCTGTTTTTT.

By frequency in the sample, this clonotype is medium-sized. Within a library made for alpha chains, this beta chain is off target, and its count is uninformative. The V gene is TRBV9, the J gene TRBJ2-3, with 7 bases matching TRBD1. From germline, CDR1 is SGDLS and CDR2 YYNGEE. V was clipped by 3 bases and J by 0 bases; unmatched bases: 4. The CDR3 consists of 15 residues. This CDR3 is CASSDRDRSTDTQYF. The CDR3 bases are TGTGCCAGCAGCGACCGGGACAGAAGCACAGATACGCAGTATTTT.

Concerning this clonotype itself: This beta chain was picked up by a library intended for alpha chains and is off target, so its count carries little meaning. The chain uses TRBV12-3 or TRBV12-4 and TRBJ2-3; 7 nucleotides line up with TRBD1. This CDR3 region has 14 residues. V lost 6 bases to trimming and J lost 3 bases; unmatched junction nucleotides: 6. The CDR3 here is CASRYRQGTDTQYF. CDR3 sequence (DNA): TGTGCCAGCAGATACCGACAGGGAACAGATACGCAGTATTTT.

This clonotype is termed medium-sized (0.01 to 0.1%). This beta chain was picked up by a library intended for alpha chains and is off target, so its count carries little meaning. CDR3 loop: CASSNDRQGANYGYTF. The CDR3 DNA sequence: TGTGCCAGCAGCAACGATCGACAGGGGGCCAACTATGGCTACACCTTC. The chain is built from TRBV5-4 and TRBJ1-2, with 10 nucleotides matching TRBD1. Germline V gene sequence: CDR1 SGHNT, CDR2 YYREEE (reference sequence). Trimming cost V 4 bases and J 2 bases; bases outside gene matches: 8. CDR3 size: 16 residues.

This clonotype is labeled as medium-sized (0.01 to 0.1%). For a library built for alpha chains, this beta chain is a stray read; little rests on its size. The CDR3, as DNA: TGTGCCAGCAGTCCAGGGTTCTACGAGCAGTACTTC. As protein: CASSPGFYEQYF. The chain uses TRBV28 and TRBJ2-7, with D maybe TRBD1 (5 bases). The germline V and J ends were trimmed by 5 bases and 3 bases, with 8 bases remaining between them. Germline CDR1 MDHEN, CDR2 SYDVKM. CDR3 length equals 12 residues.

This clonotype has ten or more counts. The library was prepared for alpha chains; this beta chain is a stray read, so its frequency means little. The chain carries TRBV30 and TRBJ1-5; tentatively, D is TRBD1 (5 bases). Germline assignment: CDR1 GTSNPN and CDR2 SVGIG (reference sequence). Trimming removed 0 bases from V and 3 bases from J, with 6 bases in between. CDR3 length: 13 amino acids. DNA for the CDR3: TGTGCCTGGAGTGTACAGGTCAATCAGCCCCAGCATTTT. This gives the protein CAWSVQVNQPQHF.

A word on this clonotype: This beta chain is an off-target read within a library intended for alpha chains, so its frequency means little. V gene TRBV4-3 combines with J gene TRBJ2-5; TRBD2 matches at 8 bases. CDR1 is LGHNA, CDR2 YSLEER, per germline. The V gene end was trimmed by 0 bases and the J gene end by 2 bases; junction bases not matched to a gene: 2. There are 15 residues in the CDR3. CDR3 region: CASSQDASGQETQYF. In DNA form, the CDR3 reads TGCGCCAGCAGCCAAGATGCTAGCGGGCAAGAGACCCAGTACTTC.

On this clonotype: Within a library made for alpha chains, this beta chain is off target, and its count is uninformative. The chain has TRBV5-4 and TRBJ2-3; TRBD1 agrees at 9 bases. Germline loops: CDR1 SGHNT, CDR2 YYREEE (reference sequence). Trimming took 4 bases from V and 3 from J; bases not matched to a gene: 3. CDR3 length: 14 residues. The CDR3 nucleotides read TGTGCCAGCAGCAGAGGACAGGGGACAGATACGCAGTATTTT. It specifies CASSRGQGTDTQYF.

By sample fraction, this clonotype is medium-sized (0.01 to 0.1%). A library prepared for alpha chains yielded this beta chain as an off-target read; its size is of little meaning. The chain combines TRBV7-9 with TRBJ2-5; 8 bases are a match to TRBD1. CDR3 length: 15 amino acids. With V trimmed by 5 bases and J by 1 base, 6 bases remained unmatched. The germline V gene encodes CDR1 SEHNR and CDR2 FQNEAQ (reference sequence). The CDR3 reads CASSPVTGVQETQYF. In nucleotides, the CDR3 is TGTGCCAGCAGCCCGGTGACAGGGGTCCAAGAGACCCAGTACTTC.

Regarding this clonotype: This beta chain is a stray sequence in a library constructed for alpha chains; its clone size is not meaningful. The V call is TRBV30, the J call TRBJ2-3, with 10 bases lining up with TRBD1. The V gene's germline CDR1 is GTSNPN and CDR2 SVGIG (reference sequence). V shed 0 bases, J shed 1 base, and the junction held 1 base outside the gene matches. The CDR3 is made up of 15 amino acids. CDR3 in DNA: TGTGCCTGGAGTGTCGGGACAGGGGGCACAGATACGCAGTATTTT. This gives the protein CAWSVGTGGTDTQYF.

This clonotype was detected a few times. Since the library was made to target alpha chains, this beta chain is a stray read and its abundance is not meaningful. This rearrangement joins TRBV18 to TRBJ2-1, with 8 bases aligning to TRBD2. Germline V gene lookup returns CDR1 KGHSH and CDR2 LQKENI. J gave up 1 base and V 2 bases, and 4 bases lay outside the gene matches. The CDR3 covers 16 residues. The CDR3 DNA sequence: TGTGCCAGCTCACCATCAGCGGGAGTTTCCTACAATGAGCAGTTCTTC. Translated: CASSPSAGVSYNEQFF.

For this clonotype: A library prepared for alpha chains yielded this beta chain as an off-target read; its size is of little meaning. The chain recombines TRBV29-1 with TRBJ2-3; D remains unclear. The germline V gene has CDR1 SQVTM and CDR2 ANQGSEA. Trimming took 6 bases from V and 0 from J, leaving 13 bases between them. This CDR3 comprises 14 residues. DNA for the CDR3: TGCAGCGTGCGGAACTTCTCTAGCACAGATACGCAGTATTTT. Translating it yields CSVRNFSSTDTQYF.

This clonotype has a count of ten or more. In a library made to pick up alpha chains, this beta chain is a stray read with a size that means little. The chain joins TRBV6-1 to TRBJ2-4, with 14 bases fitting TRBD2. The CDR3 covers 18 residues. CDR1 is MNHNS and CDR2 is SASEGT in the germline V gene. The trim removed 1 base at V and 3 bases at J, leaving 5 bases unmatched. This CDR3 is CASSEVTGLAGVKNIQYF. The CDR3 DNA sequence: TGTGCCAGCAGTGAAGTGACGGGACTAGCGGGAGTCAAAAACATTCAGTACTTC.

To note about this clonotype: A library prepared for alpha chains yielded this beta chain as an off-target read; its size is of little meaning. CDR3 DNA: TGCAGCGTAGCCCAGCGAGGGACCTCAAACACTGAAGCTTTCTTT. Translated, it gives CSVAQRGTSNTEAFF. The chain links TRBV29-1 to TRBJ1-1; D may be TRBD1 (5 bases). Germline CDR1 is SQVTM and CDR2 is ANQGSEA. The V and J ends lost 6 bases and 2 bases respectively, with 19 bases between them. CDR3 length equals 15 residues.

This clonotype was found a few times. The library was designed around alpha chains, so this beta chain is a stray read whose abundance carries little weight. V and J are TRBV6-1 and TRBJ1-5, with D perhaps matching TRBD1 (6 bases). The CDR3 is 14 residues long. In germline, CDR1 is MNHNS, CDR2 SASEGT. V was clipped by 6 bases and J by 4 bases, with 13 bases between them. The CDR3 bases are TGTGCCAGCAGCGTCGGGACAAATAATCAGCCCCAGCATTTT. The encoded protein is CASSVGTNNQPQHF.

This clonotype is categorized as medium-sized. Found in a library prepared for alpha chains, this beta chain is an off-target read, and its abundance has little meaning. The V and J genes are TRBV27 and TRBJ1-4; a weak D match, TRBD1 (6 bases). Germline V gives CDR1 MNHEY, CDR2 SMNVEV (reference sequence). This CDR3 is built from 12 residues. V was cut by 6 bases and J by 6 bases, with 8 bases left in between. CDR3 bases: TGTGCCAGCAGACAGGGAGATGAAAAACTGTTTTTT. It specifies CASRQGDEKLFF.

Sample share makes this clonotype medium-sized. The size of this beta chain means little, since it is a stray read in a library made for alpha chains. The rearrangement links TRBV18 to TRBJ2-7, with D possibly TRBD2 on 6 matching bases. V was clipped by 3 bases and J by 2 bases, with 11 bases between them. This CDR3 has 14 residues. In germline, CDR1 is KGHSH, CDR2 LQKENI. The CDR3 protein is CASSPHGGAYEQYF. The CDR3 DNA is TGTGCCAGCTCACCCCATGGAGGGGCCTACGAGCAGTACTTC.

Judged by abundance, this clonotype is medium-sized. As an off-target read in a library built for alpha chains, this beta chain has a frequency of little significance. The chain couples TRBV5-4 to TRBJ2-7; D remains unclear. Trimming took 2 bases from V and 3 from J, leaving 6 bases between them. CDR1 is SGHNT, CDR2 YYREEE, per germline (reference sequence). This CDR3 comprises 12 residues. The CDR3 DNA sequence: TGTGCCAGCAGCTTCCATAACTACGAGCAGTACTTC. Its protein product is CASSFHNYEQYF.

This clonotype was detected many times. Since the library was made to target alpha chains, this beta chain is a stray read and its abundance is not meaningful. This chain uses TRBV6-5 with TRBJ2-7; the D gene could be TRBD1 or TRBD2 (5 bases each). V was trimmed by 6 bases and J by 0 bases, leaving 15 bases between them. This CDR3 is 15 amino acids long. The germline V gene has CDR1 MNHEY and CDR2 SVGAGI. Here the CDR3 DNA reads TGTGCCAGCAGCCCCGGGGCAGGATACTCCTACGAGCAGTACTTC. Amino acid sequence: CASSPGAGYSYEQYF.

This clonotype has a count of ten or more. This beta chain is a stray read from a library made for alpha chains; its abundance is not meaningful. The chain links TRBV20-1 to TRBJ2-1; the D call may be TRBD1 or TRBD2 (6 bases each). V shed 2 bases and J shed 4 bases, with 18 bases lying between them. Germline V gene data show CDR1 as DFQATT and CDR2 as SNEGSKA (reference sequence). This CDR3 has 16 amino acids. This chain's CDR3 is CSARRGAEAWYNEQFF. The DNA of the CDR3 is TGCAGTGCTAGAAGGGGGGCCGAAGCCTGGTACAATGAGCAGTTCTTC.

This clonotype is termed medium-sized. This beta chain represents an off-target read in a library built for alpha chains; its size is of limited meaning. This chain links TRBV20-1 with TRBJ2-5; 7 bases match TRBD2. The germline gives CDR1 DFQATT, CDR2 SNEGSKA (reference sequence). This CDR3 has 16 amino acids. Unmatched junction bases numbered 22, after V lost 5 bases and J lost 10 bases. The CDR3 is CSAPLGGAGIEEGQYF. The DNA for the CDR3 is TGCAGTGCTCCGCTTGGCGGAGCGGGGATCGAAGAGGGCCAGTACTTC.